This paragraph covers one T cell receptor beta chain sequence. There are a few counts of this clone. There is no known antigen for this receptor. No per-base quality is available; no much larger clone lies one base away. This specimen belongs to a study of blood T cell repertoires in COVID-19 (dated by TCRdb to the early 2020s). With regard to the full study: Samples covering the acute and convalescent phases of COVID-19 were provided by collaborators in the United States, Italy and Spain. The prospective study material was composed of cDNA or gDNA derived from T cells, B-cell-depleted T cells, or PBMCs. Deeply sampled blood TCRbeta repertoires from subjects exposed to, actively infected with, or recovered from COVID-19 were included in the dataset. The repertoires were released in a freely available public database intended as a resource for research on the immune response to SARS-CoV-2. Samples were obtained from the ongoing ImmuneRACE study (first 160 participants) and from some 1,300 subjects provided by 6 global collaborators. Sample metadata almost always included a de-identified subject ID, COVID-19 status, age in years and sex. Where available, HLA class I and class II types were obtained from metadata supplied by the sample provider rather than from assay-based typing. Paper-wide results and their limitations: The amount of clinical and demographic metadata varied by source and participant and was provided uncurated.

Reading the germline V gene gives CDR1 SNHLY and CDR2 FYNNEI. Including the terminal cysteine and phenylalanine, the CDR3 comprises 14 residues. The CDR3 DNA has 42 bases and is translated from base 1. Trimming at the junction amounts to 6 bases on V and 4 bases on J, and the germline ends lie 15 bases apart. TCRbeta CDR3 regions were amplified from genomic DNA by means of the immunoSEQ Assay, a bias-controlled multiplex PCR. In the paper's pipeline: The number of nucleated cells in each sample was estimated from the amplification of reference gene primers within the assay. To quantify the absolute abundance of each unique TCRbeta CDR3 rearrangement, sequence reads were collapsed and filtered. Productive Simpson clonality was computed per sample as the square root of Simpson's diversity index over productive rearrangements. TCRdb's version of the immuneACCESS table is confined to in-frame rearrangements and falls short of the full clone set. An unresolved V gene accounts for under half of the shortfall where checked; the remainder is of unknown origin. Clone size and the V and J calls come from that table; the DNA yielded D and trimming. In this sample the table shows roughly 80,000 clones, about 80% of which occur a single time. Around 11% of the sample belongs to the ten largest clones.

The collaborating institutions used their own protocols to collect whole blood in K2EDTA tubes. Collaborator samples were shipped for TCRbeta analysis as frozen whole blood, isolated PBMCs, or DNA extracted from either sample type. The specimen was peripheral blood. The receptor's source is a human donor in a cohort sampled during active COVID-19. The chain uses TRBV2 and TRBJ1-2; TRBD1 could be the D gene, as 5 bases match. The CDR3 protein is CASSGQGGVYGYTF. The nucleotides read TGTGCCAGCAGCGGCCAGGGAGGGGTCTATGGCTACACCTTC. This CDR3, with the reference TRBV2 and TRBJ1-2 proteins standing in past its ends, gives the full variable domain EPEVTQTPSHQVTQMGQEVILRCVPISNHLYFYWYRQILGQKVEFLVSFYNNEISEKSEIFDDQFSVERPDGSNFTLKIRSTKLEDSAMYFCASSGQGGVYGYTFGSGTRLTVV.